These 32 T cell receptor beta chains share one sample of origin, sequenced in a study of blood T cell repertoires in COVID-19. Data came from immunoSEQ multiplex PCR; TCRdb stores just in-frame clones and leaves some out. The sample has roughly 120,000 clones; over 85% are singletons. Material: peripheral blood. These receptors all come from a man between 60 and 70 years old with COVID-19, enrolled during active disease.

The chain recombines TRBV30 with TRBJ2-1; perhaps TRBD1 as D (5 bases). The CDR3 has 13 residues. Germline V gene lookup returns CDR1 GTSNPN and CDR2 SVGIG (reference sequence). V was clipped by 0 bases and J by 9 bases, with 12 bases between them. The CDR3: CAWSVQAPGEQFF. In DNA form, the CDR3 reads TGTGCCTGGAGTGTACAGGCCCCAGGTGAGCAGTTCTTC.

The CDR3 protein is CATEGDSYEQYF. In nucleotides, the CDR3 is TGTGCCACCGAGGGTGACTCCTACGAGCAGTACTTC. The V and J genes are TRBV6-5 and TRBJ2-7; D might be TRBD2 (5 bases). With 10 bases removed from V and 0 bases from J, the gap between germline ends came to 10 bases. CDR3 length equals 12 residues. CDR1 is MNHEY and CDR2 is SVGAGI in the germline V gene.

V is TRBV11-2 and J is TRBJ1-6, with 7 bases that match TRBD1. V trimming: 1 base; J trimming: 0 bases; junction bases outside the gene matches: 3. Germline V gene sequence: CDR1 SGHAT, CDR2 FQNNGV. The CDR3 covers 17 residues. The CDR3 region is CASSLADRSSYNSPLHF. In DNA form, the CDR3 reads TGTGCCAGCAGCTTAGCGGACAGGAGCTCCTATAATTCACCCCTCCACTTT. The whole variable domain, remainder taken from reference TRBV11-2 and TRBJ1-6, is EAGVAQSPRYKIIEKRQSVAFWCNPISGHATLYWYQQILGQGPKLLIQFQNNGVVDDSQLPKDRFSAERLKGVDSTLKIQPAKLEDSAVYLCASSLADRSSYNSPLHFGNGTRLTVT.

This rearrangement joins TRBV12-3 or TRBV12-4 to TRBJ2-2; 7 nucleotides agree with TRBD1. This CDR3 contains 13 residues. V trimming: 6 bases; J trimming: 7 bases; junction bases outside the gene matches: 5. CDR3 DNA: TGTGCCAGCAGAAGGACAGGCGGCGGGGAGCTGTTTTTT. This translates into CASRRTGGGELFF.

CDR3 sequence reads: CAGAWASGSQETQYF. CDR3 nucleotide sequence: TGTGCCGGGGCGTGGGCTAGCGGGAGCCAAGAGACCCAGTACTTC. This sequence joins TRBV6-5 and TRBJ2-5; 10 positions match TRBD2. The CDR3 covers 15 residues. Germline values: CDR1 MNHEY, CDR2 SVGAGI. V lost 11 bases and J lost 1; bases outside the gene matches: 10.

This rearrangement joins TRBV28 to TRBJ2-7, with TRBD2 identical over 7 bases. The junction had 8 bases not matched to a gene; V was cut back by 5 bases and J by 4 bases. The CDR3 totals 14 residues. CDR1 is MDHEN and CDR2 is SYDVKM in the germline V gene. The CDR3 sequence: CASSRKRDVYEQYF. The DNA of the CDR3 is TGTGCCAGCAGTAGGAAGCGGGACGTGTACGAGCAGTACTTC.

The chain's CDR3 is CASSQWVGQPQHF. The CDR3 nucleotides are TGTGCCAGCAGCCAATGGGTCGGGCAGCCCCAGCATTTT. The chain links TRBV3-1 (or the pseudogene TRBV3-2) to TRBJ1-5, with D unclear. V lost 2 bases and J 7 bases, leaving 9 bases between the germline ends. The CDR3 has 13 amino acids. The V gene's germline CDR1 is LGHDT and CDR2 YNNKEL (reference sequence).

The chain recombines TRBV3-1 (or the pseudogene TRBV3-2) with TRBJ2-1; 10 bases fit TRBD2. Germline V lookup: CDR1 LGHDT, CDR2 YNNKEL (reference sequence). Trimming took 4 bases from V and 14 from J; bases not matched to a gene: 11. The length of the CDR3 is 14 residues. The CDR3 DNA sequence: TGTGCCAGCAGCCGAAGGACTGGACTAGCGGTGGAGTTCTTC. This encodes CASSRRTGLAVEFF.

The CDR3 region is CASSPGAGEGEQFF. CDR3 DNA: TGTGCCAGCAGCCCGGGAGCAGGGGAGGGTGAGCAGTTCTTC. J is TRBJ2-1 and V is TRBV3-1 (or the pseudogene TRBV3-2), with D perhaps TRBD2 (7 bases). CDR3 length equals 14 residues. The V gene's germline CDR1 is LGHDT and CDR2 YNNKEL (reference sequence). Trimming cost V 4 bases and J 9 bases, with 16 bases left between them.

J is TRBJ2-7 and V is TRBV9; D might be TRBD1 (6 bases). V was cut by 3 bases and J by 9 bases, with 16 bases left in between. Germline V gene data show CDR1 as SGDLS and CDR2 as YYNGEE. The CDR3 loop spans 13 amino acids. In DNA form, the CDR3 reads TGTGCCAGCAGCGCCCGCCGGGACACCTGGCAGTACTTC. It is translated as CASSARRDTWQYF.

The rearrangement joins TRBV18 to TRBJ2-5, with TRBD2 matching 9 bases. Germline-derived CDR1 and CDR2 are KGHSH and LQKENI. The CDR3 extends over 15 amino acids. The V segment lost 4 bases and the J segment 5 bases; nucleotides outside the gene matches: 8. CDR3 DNA sequence: TGTGCCAGCTCACTGGGTAGCGGGAGCCACGAGACCCAGTACTTC. Its translation is CASSLGSGSHETQYF. The full variable domain, with the rest looked up from reference TRBV18 and TRBJ2-5, is NAGVMQNPRHLVRRRGQEARLRCSPMKGHSHVYWYRQLPEEGLKFMVYLQKENIIDESGMPKERFSAEFPKEGPSILRIQQVVRGDSAAYFCASSLGSGSHETQYFGPGTRLLVL.

CDR3 amino acids: CSVESRQGIYNEQFF. The CDR3 DNA follows: TGCAGCGTTGAATCAAGACAGGGGATCTACAATGAGCAGTTCTTC. V usage is TRBV29-1 and J usage is TRBJ2-1, with 8 bases identical to TRBD1. Trimming cost V 2 bases and J 3 bases; bases outside gene matches: 6. This CDR3 has 15 amino acids. Germline V gene data show CDR1 as SQVTM and CDR2 as ANQGSEA.

In its sample, this clone was seen once. The rearrangement uses TRBV15 and TRBJ2-5; D not certain. This CDR3 is built from 17 residues. From germline, CDR1 is LNHNV and CDR2 YYDKDF (reference sequence). Between the trimmed V and J ends, which lost 0 bases and 4 bases, there was a span of 18 bases. CDR3 nucleotides: TGTGCCACCAGCAGAGATCTACCCCGACACCTCCCAGAGACCCAGTACTTC. Encoded protein: CATSRDLPRHLPETQYF.

The chain joins TRBV18 to TRBJ1-1; 7 bases match TRBD1. After removal of 3 bases from V and 1 base from J, the junction contained 8 bases not matched to a gene. This CDR3 comprises 16 residues. In germline, CDR1 is KGHSH, CDR2 LQKENI. This CDR3 is CASSPPPTGRNTEAFF. CDR3 nucleotides: TGTGCCAGCTCACCTCCCCCGACAGGGAGGAACACTGAAGCTTTCTTT. The full variable domain, rest sourced from reference TRBV18 and TRBJ1-1, is NAGVMQNPRHLVRRRGQEARLRCSPMKGHSHVYWYRQLPEEGLKFMVYLQKENIIDESGMPKERFSAEFPKEGPSILRIQQVVRGDSAAYFCASSPPPTGRNTEAFFGQGTRLTVV.

The V and J genes are TRBV6-5 and TRBJ2-7; no firm D call. The CDR3 length is 12 residues. The germline V and J ends were trimmed by 4 bases and 4 bases, with 8 bases remaining between them. Germline V lookup: CDR1 MNHEY, CDR2 SVGAGI. CDR3 DNA sequence: TGTGCCAGCAGTTCCCCTTCGTACGAGCAGTACTTC. Residues: CASSSPSYEQYF.

This sequence joins TRBV5-1 and TRBJ1-5; D is unresolved. CDR1 SGHRS and CDR2 YFSETQ come from the germline V gene. V was pared by 0 bases and J by 4 bases, with 11 bases between. This CDR3 is 15 amino acids long. In DNA form, the CDR3 reads TGCGCCAGCAGCTTGGAGGGAGAGAGGAATCAGCCCCAGCATTTT. Its translation is CASSLEGERNQPQHF.

The chain carries TRBV7-2 and TRBJ2-1, with 11 bases identical to TRBD2. Germline V gene lookup returns CDR1 SGHTA and CDR2 FQGNSA. The CDR3 contains 15 residues. Trimming took 1 base from V and 7 from J; bases not matched to a gene: 3. CDR3 amino acids: CASSLVSSGGNEQFF. The CDR3 DNA follows: TGTGCCAGCAGCTTAGTGTCTAGCGGGGGGAATGAGCAGTTCTTC.

This chain connects TRBV15 to TRBJ2-5; D is perhaps TRBD2 (6 bases). The V gene's germline CDR1 is LNHNV and CDR2 YYDKDF (reference sequence). The CDR3 runs to 14 residues. V dropped 3 bases and J dropped 2 bases, with 10 bases sitting between them. CDR3 DNA sequence: TGTGCCACCAGCAGTCCGGCGGGGCAAGAGACCCAGTACTTC. This gives the protein CATSSPAGQETQYF.

The CDR3 reads CAWNLGARWEQYF. The CDR3 DNA reads as TGTGCCTGGAATTTAGGGGCGCGGTGGGAGCAGTACTTC. The chain employs TRBV30 and TRBJ2-7, with a possible D match to TRBD1 (5 bases). Germline CDR1 reads GTSNPN; CDR2 reads SVGIG (reference sequence). Trimming left V 4 bases short and J 7 bases short, with 17 bases between. The CDR3 totals 13 residues.

This chain joins TRBV27 and TRBJ2-7, with a weak D call TRBD1 (6 bases). The CDR3 extends over 17 amino acids. The V and J ends lost 3 bases and 2 bases respectively, with 20 bases between them. Per the germline V gene, CDR1 is MNHEY and CDR2 is SMNVEV (reference sequence). DNA for the CDR3: TGTGCCAGCAGTTTTTTACTCCCGGGACAAGGTCCCTACGAGCAGTACTTC. Translated: CASSFLLPGQGPYEQYF.

This rearrangement joins TRBV24-1 to TRBJ2-3, with 9 nucleotides matching TRBD2. Unmatched junction bases numbered 5, after V lost 1 base and J lost 4 bases. Germline CDR1 reads KGHDR; CDR2 reads SFDVKD. The CDR3 is 16 residues long. The chain's CDR3 is CATSDLGGRGSDTQYF. CDR3 DNA: TGTGCCACCAGTGATTTAGGCGGGAGGGGGTCAGATACGCAGTATTTT.

The chain has TRBV19 and TRBJ1-5, with a tentative D call TRBD1 (5 bases). CDR1 and CDR2 from the germline V gene are LNHDA and SQIVND (reference sequence). The CDR3 extends over 14 amino acids. Trimming removed 4 bases from V and 7 bases from J, with 14 bases in between. The CDR3 here is CASSRQGDPQPQHF. CDR3 sequence (DNA): TGTGCCAGTAGTAGGCAGGGCGATCCCCAGCCCCAGCATTTT.

This CDR3 is CASSRTSGRADEQFF. The CDR3 coding sequence is TGTGCCAGCAGCCGCACTAGCGGGAGGGCCGATGAGCAGTTCTTC. The J gene is TRBJ2-1, the V gene TRBV5-4; 13 bases fit TRBD2. Germline CDR1 is SGHNT and CDR2 is YYREEE (reference sequence). Trimming at V came to 4 bases and at J to 8 bases, leaving 6 bases not matched to a gene. The length of the CDR3 is 15 residues.

The chain joins TRBV18 to TRBJ1-6, with TRBD1 matching 8 bases. The CDR3 covers 14 residues. J was trimmed by 10 bases and V by 4 bases; bases with no gene match: 6. The germline gives CDR1 KGHSH, CDR2 LQKENI. This CDR3 reads CASSLRQGSSPLHF. The CDR3 DNA is TGTGCCAGCTCACTACGACAGGGGAGCTCACCCCTCCACTTT.

This sequence joins TRBV6-6 and TRBJ2-1; 8 bases match TRBD1. The CDR3 contains 15 residues. The V segment lost 5 bases and the J segment 5 bases; nucleotides outside the gene matches: 8. In germline, CDR1 is MNHNY, CDR2 SVGAGI (reference sequence). The CDR3 nucleotides read TGTGCCAGCAGTCGCGACAGGGGTCCCCACAATGAGCAGTTCTTC. It is translated as CASSRDRGPHNEQFF.

V and J are TRBV4-2 and TRBJ2-7; 11 bases map to TRBD2. J gave up 4 bases and V 1 base, and 6 bases lay outside the gene matches. The germline V gene encodes CDR1 LGHNA and CDR2 YNFKEQ. The CDR3 is made up of 16 amino acids. Here the CDR3 DNA reads TGTGCCAGCAGCCAAGCGGAGGGACTAGCGGATTACGAGCAGTACTTC. This codes for CASSQAEGLADYEQYF.

The table lists this clone with many counts. The chain employs TRBV2 and TRBJ2-2; 8 nucleotides match TRBD2. CDR3 length: 16 amino acids. V trimming: 8 bases; J trimming: 2 bases; junction bases outside the gene matches: 10. CDR1 is SNHLY, CDR2 FYNNEI, per germline. DNA of the CDR3: TGTGCCAGCGAGGGCCTAGCGGGCTTTAACACCGGGGAGCTGTTTTTT. Translating gives CASEGLAGFNTGELFF. Together with reference TRBV2 and TRBJ2-2, the CDR3 gives the full variable domain: EPEVTQTPSHQVTQMGQEVILRCVPISNHLYFYWYRQILGQKVEFLVSFYNNEISEKSEIFDDQFSVERPDGSNFTLKIRSTKLEDSAMYFCASEGLAGFNTGELFFGEGSRLTVL.

The chain joins TRBV11-3 to TRBJ2-3, with D maybe TRBD2 (6 bases). The CDR3 has 16 residues. Trimming removed 0 bases at V and 4 bases at J, with 14 bases between. Germline-derived CDR1 and CDR2 are SGHNT and YENEEA. The CDR3 loop reads CASSLEYGGGSDTQYF. For the CDR3, the DNA is TGTGCCAGCAGCTTAGAATATGGGGGAGGTTCAGATACGCAGTATTTT. Full variable domain (missing parts from reference TRBV11-3 and TRBJ2-3): EAGVVQSPRYKIIEKKQPVAFWCNPISGHNTLYWYLQNLGQGPELLIRYENEEAVDDSQLPKDRFSAERLKGVDSTLKIQPAELGDSAVYLCASSLEYGGGSDTQYFGPGTRLTVL.

This clone was observed a single time. The gene calls are TRBV19 and TRBJ1-5; D unresolved. V gave up 7 bases and J gave up 2 bases, with 18 bases separating them. There are 16 residues in the CDR3. CDR1 LNHDA and CDR2 SQIVND come from the germline V gene (reference sequence). The CDR3, as DNA: TGTGCCAGTAAGGAGGTTCCCACAAGGGGCAATCAGCCCCAGCATTTT. This translates into CASKEVPTRGNQPQHF.

This chain links TRBV19 with TRBJ1-1; D perhaps matches TRBD1 (6 bases). CDR1 LNHDA and CDR2 SQIVND come from the germline V gene (reference sequence). The V end was cut by 11 bases, the J end by 1 base, with 17 bases between. This CDR3 spans 14 amino acids. The CDR3 loop reads CACWGGRGNTEAFF. The CDR3 nucleotides read TGTGCCTGCTGGGGGGGCCGGGGGAACACTGAAGCTTTCTTT.

This clone was seen just once. The CDR3 DNA reads TGTGCCAGCAGTCGGACACCTATGGTCTATGGCTACACCTTC. Translating gives CASSRTPMVYGYTF. V gene TRBV27 combines with J gene TRBJ1-2, with a weak D call TRBD1 (5 bases). V was clipped by 5 bases and J by 4 bases, with 14 bases between them. CDR3 size: 14 residues. Per the germline V gene, CDR1 is MNHEY and CDR2 is SMNVEV (reference sequence).

This rearrangement joins TRBV7-3 to TRBJ2-5; unclear D gene. The V and J ends lost 3 bases and 5 bases respectively, with 10 bases between them. Germline CDR1 is SGHTA and CDR2 is FQGTGA. This CDR3 has 13 residues. The CDR3 sequence: CASSFGAAETQYF. Written as DNA, the CDR3 is TGTGCCAGCAGCTTTGGTGCTGCGGAGACCCAGTACTTC.